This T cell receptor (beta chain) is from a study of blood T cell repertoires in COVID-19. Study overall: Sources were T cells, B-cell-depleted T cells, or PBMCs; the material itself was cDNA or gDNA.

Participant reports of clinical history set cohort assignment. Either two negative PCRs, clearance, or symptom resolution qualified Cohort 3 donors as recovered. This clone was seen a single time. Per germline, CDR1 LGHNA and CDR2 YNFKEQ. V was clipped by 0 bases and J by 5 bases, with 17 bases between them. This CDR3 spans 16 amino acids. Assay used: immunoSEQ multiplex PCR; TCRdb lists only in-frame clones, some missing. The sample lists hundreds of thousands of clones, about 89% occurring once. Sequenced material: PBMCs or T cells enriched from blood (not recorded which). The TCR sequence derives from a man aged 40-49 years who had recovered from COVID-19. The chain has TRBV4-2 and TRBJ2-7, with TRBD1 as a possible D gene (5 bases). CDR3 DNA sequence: TGTGCCAGCAGCCAAGAAATTGACAGTCGACCCGACGAGCAGTACTTC. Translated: CASSQEIDSRPDEQYF.